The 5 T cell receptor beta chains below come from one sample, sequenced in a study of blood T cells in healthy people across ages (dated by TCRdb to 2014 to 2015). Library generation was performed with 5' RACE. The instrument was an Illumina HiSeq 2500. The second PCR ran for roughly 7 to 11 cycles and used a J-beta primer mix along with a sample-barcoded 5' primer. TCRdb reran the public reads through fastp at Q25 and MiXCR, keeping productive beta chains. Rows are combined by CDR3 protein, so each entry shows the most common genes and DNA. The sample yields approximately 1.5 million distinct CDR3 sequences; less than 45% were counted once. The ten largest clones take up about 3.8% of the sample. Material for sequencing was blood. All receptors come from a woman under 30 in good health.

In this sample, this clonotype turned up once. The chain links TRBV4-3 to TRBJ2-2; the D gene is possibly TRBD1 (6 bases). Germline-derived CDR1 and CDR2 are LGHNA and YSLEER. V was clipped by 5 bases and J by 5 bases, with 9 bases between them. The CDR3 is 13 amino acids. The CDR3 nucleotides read TGCGCCAGCAGCAGGGGGATTACCGGGGAGCTGTTTTTT. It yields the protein CASSRGITGELFF.

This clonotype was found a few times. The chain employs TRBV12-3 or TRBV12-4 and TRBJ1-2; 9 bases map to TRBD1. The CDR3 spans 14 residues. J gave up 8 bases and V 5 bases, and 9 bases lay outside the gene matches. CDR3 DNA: TGTGCCAGCAGTCGACAACAGGGGGCGCGAGGCTACACCTTC. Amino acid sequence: CASSRQQGARGYTF.

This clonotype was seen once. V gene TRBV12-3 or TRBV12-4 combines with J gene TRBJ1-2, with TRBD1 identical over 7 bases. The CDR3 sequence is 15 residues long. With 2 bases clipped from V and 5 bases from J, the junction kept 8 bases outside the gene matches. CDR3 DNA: TGTGCCAGCAGTTTACCAGACAGGGACGGGTATGGCTACACCTTC. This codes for CASSLPDRDGYGYTF.

The DNA for the CDR3 is TGCGCCAGCAGCTTGGGTTGGGGCTCTTACGAGCAGTACTTC. Encoded protein: CASSLGWGSYEQYF. The chain recombines TRBV5-1 with TRBJ2-5, with TRBD1 as a possible D gene (5 bases). Judging by the DNA end, TRBJ2-7 fits better; the J call may be wrong. The V gene's germline CDR1 is SGHRS and CDR2 YFSETQ. This CDR3 contains 14 residues.

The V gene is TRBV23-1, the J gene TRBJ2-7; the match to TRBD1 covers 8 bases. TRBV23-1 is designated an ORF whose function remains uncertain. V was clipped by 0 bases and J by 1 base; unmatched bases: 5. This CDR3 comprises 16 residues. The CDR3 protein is CASSQSGQGASYEQYF. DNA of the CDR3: TGCGCCAGCAGTCAATCGGGGCAGGGGGCGTCCTACGAGCAGTACTTC.